Each of the 29 T cell receptor beta chains below was sequenced from the same sample in a study of blood T cell repertoires in COVID-19. Clones were sequenced by immunoSEQ multiplex PCR, and TCRdb holds only the in-frame ones, with some missing. Counted here are tens of thousands of clones, about 87% occurring once; the ten biggest clones make up 7.4%. The sequenced material came from peripheral blood. The receptors derive from a human donor with acute or convalescent COVID-19. The donor label of this sample is uncertain.

V usage is TRBV28 and J usage is TRBJ1-4, with D tentatively TRBD1 (5 bases). V dropped 1 base and J dropped 5 bases, with 8 bases sitting between them. CDR3 length: 14 amino acids. Germline values: CDR1 MDHEN, CDR2 SYDVKM. The CDR3 DNA follows: TGTGCCAGCAGTTTATTGGGGGGGAATGAAAAACTGTTTTTT. Translating it yields CASSLLGGNEKLFF.

J is TRBJ2-3 and V is TRBV9, with D perhaps matching TRBD1 (6 bases). Trimming removed 4 bases from V and 1 base from J, with 10 bases in between. CDR1 SGDLS and CDR2 YYNGEE come from the germline V gene. CDR3 length equals 14 residues. CDR3 residues: CASSNGQRTDTQYF. CDR3 nucleotide sequence: TGTGCCAGCAGCAACGGACAGCGCACAGATACGCAGTATTTT.

This chain connects TRBV5-5 to TRBJ1-2; no definite D call. Germline assignment: CDR1 SGHKS and CDR2 YYEKEE (reference sequence). Trimming shortened V by 5 bases and J by 8 bases, and 16 bases separated the two germline ends. CDR3 length: 13 amino acids. The CDR3: CASRSPGFYGYTF. CDR3 nucleotides: TGTGCCAGCAGGTCCCCGGGATTTTACGGCTACACCTTC.

The J gene is TRBJ1-2, the V gene TRBV3-1 (or the pseudogene TRBV3-2), with 11 bases identical to TRBD1. The CDR3 is made up of 15 amino acids. V trimming: 6 bases; J trimming: 7 bases; junction bases outside the gene matches: 10. CDR1 and CDR2 from the germline V gene are LGHDT and YNNKEL (reference sequence). CDR3 sequence (DNA): TGTGCCAGCAGACCTGGGACAGGGGGTATCGGTGGCTACACCTTC. This translates into CASRPGTGGIGGYTF.

The chain uses TRBV14 and TRBJ1-5; D is unclear. CDR1 and CDR2 from the germline V gene are SGHDN and FVKESK. The V gene lost 4 bases and the J gene lost 5 bases, with 9 bases spanning the gap. The CDR3 extends over 13 amino acids. The CDR3 nucleotides read TGTGCCAGCAGCCTATCATCGGATCAGCCCCAGCATTTT. It specifies CASSLSSDQPQHF.

This chain uses TRBV6-5 with TRBJ2-7; D may be TRBD2 (5 bases). The V end lost 6 bases, the J end lost 2 bases, and 17 bases lay between the germline ends. Germline lookup yields CDR1 MNHEY and CDR2 SVGAGI. The CDR3 loop spans 15 amino acids. The CDR3 sequence is CASRMDGLGAYEQYF. CDR3 in DNA: TGTGCCAGCAGGATGGACGGCCTCGGGGCCTACGAGCAGTACTTC.

The genes are TRBV7-9 and TRBJ2-1; perhaps TRBD2 as D (6 bases). The V end was cut by 7 bases, the J end by 6 bases, with 16 bases between. Germline V lookup: CDR1 SEHNR, CDR2 FQNEAQ (reference sequence). The CDR3 is 14 residues long. CDR3 residues: CASTRENPGNEQFF. The CDR3 DNA follows: TGTGCCAGCACTCGGGAGAATCCAGGCAATGAGCAGTTCTTC.

V usage is TRBV12-3 or TRBV12-4 and J usage is TRBJ2-5; 9 bases match TRBD1. The length of the CDR3 is 13 residues. V was pared by 5 bases and J by 5 bases, with 3 bases of the junction left unmatched. CDR3 sequence: CASSAQGAETQYF. The CDR3 nucleotides read TGTGCCAGCAGTGCACAGGGGGCGGAGACCCAGTACTTC.

This clone was picked up one time. This chain joins TRBV6-5 and TRBJ1-2; 7 bases align to TRBD1. The CDR3 totals 12 residues. CDR1 MNHEY and CDR2 SVGAGI come from the germline V gene. Trimming took 5 bases from V and 8 from J; bases not matched to a gene: 5. CDR3 coding DNA: TGTGCCAGCAGTCGACAGGGCTACGGCTACACCTTC. As protein: CASSRQGYGYTF.

The chain recombines TRBV3-1 (or the pseudogene TRBV3-2) with TRBJ1-3; no clear D. This CDR3 has 15 amino acids. Per germline, CDR1 LGHDT and CDR2 YNNKEL (reference sequence). V lost 4 bases, J lost 0 bases, and 10 bases lay in between. CDR3 nucleotide sequence: TGTGCCAGCAGCCGAGAACAGATCTCTGGAAACACCATATATTTT. Amino acids: CASSREQISGNTIYF.

Points on this clone: The same CDR3 arises from other DNA sequences in this sample as well. CDR3 DNA: TGTGCCAGCTCACCTCCCAGCTCCTACGAGCAGTACTTC. Its protein is CASSPPSSYEQYF. The genes are TRBV18 and TRBJ2-7, with D unclear. The CDR3 covers 13 residues. Trimming took off 3 bases at V and 0 bases at J, with 6 bases between the two ends. Germline V gene data show CDR1 as KGHSH and CDR2 as LQKENI.

The chain combines TRBV28 with TRBJ2-6; D is ambiguous. The V gene's germline CDR1 is MDHEN and CDR2 SYDVKM. The length of the CDR3 is 14 residues. V was trimmed by 3 bases and J by 3 bases, leaving 6 bases between them. DNA for the CDR3: TGTGCCAGCAGTTTGTTCGGTGGGGCCAACGTCCTGACTTTC. Protein product: CASSLFGGANVLTF.

The sample holds a few counts of this clone. The chain joins TRBV5-1 to TRBJ2-7; a possible D gene is TRBD1 (6 bases). This CDR3 is 15 amino acids long. V gave up 4 bases and J gave up 0 bases, with 14 bases separating them. CDR1 and CDR2 from the germline V gene are SGHRS and YFSETQ. The CDR3 region has the DNA TGCGCCAGCAGCGCAGACAGGACGAGCTCCTACGAGCAGTACTTC. Amino acids: CASSADRTSSYEQYF.

To note about this clone: Other DNA variants within this sample encode the same CDR3. V and J are TRBV5-1 and TRBJ2-3; the match to TRBD2 covers 9 bases. Germline CDR1 SGHRS, CDR2 YFSETQ. The CDR3 loop spans 15 amino acids. Trimming removed 2 bases from V and 2 bases from J; junction bases left unmatched: 3. CDR3 sequence: CASSFLAGTTDTQYF. Written as DNA, the CDR3 is TGCGCCAGCAGCTTTCTAGCGGGGACCACAGATACGCAGTATTTT.

The V call is TRBV12-3 or TRBV12-4, the J call TRBJ1-2; D may be TRBD1 (6 bases). This CDR3 comprises 13 residues. V was cut by 5 bases and J by 4 bases, with 11 bases left in between. This CDR3 reads CASSIGTFYGYTF. DNA of the CDR3: TGTGCCAGCAGTATCGGGACATTCTATGGCTACACCTTC.

The chain recombines TRBV12-3 or TRBV12-4 with TRBJ2-7; D uncertain. This CDR3 region has 11 residues. V gave up 4 bases and J gave up 1 base, with 2 bases separating them. The CDR3 DNA follows: TGTGCCAGCAGTTCATCCTACGAGCAGTACTTC. It specifies CASSSSYEQYF.

This chain connects TRBV7-7 to TRBJ2-2; no clear D gene. The V and J ends lost 2 bases and 4 bases respectively, with 11 bases between them. The CDR3 is made up of 15 amino acids. CDR1 and CDR2 (germline): SSHAT, FNYEAQ (reference sequence). The CDR3 nucleotides are TGTGCCAGCAGCTTATCCTTTGAGCGCACCGGGGAGCTGTTTTTT. Protein sequence: CASSLSFERTGELFF.

The chain carries TRBV3-1 (or the pseudogene TRBV3-2) and TRBJ1-1, with D maybe TRBD1 (5 bases). The CDR3 is 13 amino acids. Germline lookup yields CDR1 LGHDT and CDR2 YNNKEL (reference sequence). The V end lost 1 base, the J end lost 7 bases, and 10 bases lay between the germline ends. This CDR3 reads CASSQGRGGEAFF. The CDR3 bases are TGTGCCAGCAGCCAAGGGAGGGGAGGTGAAGCTTTCTTT.

The chain couples TRBV5-1 to TRBJ2-5; no reliable D call. V lost 1 base, J lost 2 bases, and 9 bases lay in between. CDR1 and CDR2 from the germline V gene are SGHRS and YFSETQ. This CDR3 region has 14 residues. The CDR3 loop reads CASSLSVRQETQYF. The DNA of the CDR3 is TGCGCCAGCAGCTTGTCGGTCCGGCAAGAGACCCAGTACTTC.

V usage is TRBV5-1 and J usage is TRBJ2-1, with TRBD2 as a possible D gene (6 bases). CDR1 and CDR2 (germline): SGHRS, YFSETQ. CDR3 length: 16 residues. Trimming stripped 4 bases from V and 0 bases from J, with 14 bases between. The CDR3 loop reads CASSRDLGSSYNEQFF. The CDR3 DNA is TGCGCCAGCAGCAGGGACTTGGGGAGCTCCTACAATGAGCAGTTCTTC.

This clone was picked up one time. The chain is built from TRBV28 and TRBJ2-1, with 7 bases aligning to TRBD1. V dropped 7 bases and J dropped 2; count of bases not matched to a gene: 8. The CDR3 has 15 amino acids. Germline CDR1 reads MDHEN; CDR2 reads SYDVKM. The CDR3 DNA follows: TGTGCCAGCAATCCCGGACAGGCTGCCTACAATGAGCAGTTCTTC. This gives the protein CASNPGQAAYNEQFF.

The chain couples TRBV5-1 to TRBJ1-2; tentative D call: TRBD1 (5 bases). This CDR3 comprises 14 residues. V was cut by 1 base and J by 6 bases, with 13 bases left in between. CDR1 SGHRS and CDR2 YFSETQ come from the germline V gene. CDR3 DNA: TGCGCCAGCAGCTTGACTACACAGGCTGATGGCTACACCTTC. This codes for CASSLTTQADGYTF.

The chain combines TRBV18 with TRBJ2-1; TRBD2 is a possible D gene (6 bases). The V end was cut by 3 bases, the J end by 5 bases, with 11 bases between. The CDR3 is 14 amino acids. The germline V gene has CDR1 KGHSH and CDR2 LQKENI. CDR3 nucleotides: TGTGCCAGCTCACCCTATACTAGCAACAATGAGCAGTTCTTC. Protein product: CASSPYTSNNEQFF.

This clone appeared once. The chain employs TRBV6-5 and TRBJ1-1; tentatively, D is TRBD1 (6 bases). Germline V CDR1 and CDR2: MNHEY, SVGAGI. V shed 7 bases and J shed 1 base, with 13 bases lying between them. CDR3 length: 14 residues. The CDR3 here is CASTPGVENTEAFF. CDR3 coding DNA: TGTGCCAGCACCCCAGGGGTGGAGAACACTGAAGCTTTCTTT.

The V and J genes are TRBV12-3 or TRBV12-4 and TRBJ1-5; D is unresolved. CDR3 length: 13 amino acids. Trimming left V 6 bases short and J 3 bases short, with 9 bases between. CDR3 nucleotide sequence: TGTGCCAGCAGCCCAGGTAACAATCAGCCCCAGCATTTT. Amino acids: CASSPGNNQPQHF.

The chain recombines TRBV5-1 with TRBJ2-7, with D uncertain. Germline V gives CDR1 SGHRS, CDR2 YFSETQ. CDR3 length: 15 residues. V was clipped by 0 bases and J by 5 bases, with 15 bases between them. CDR3 in amino acids: CASSLAKALGNEQYF. DNA for the CDR3: TGCGCCAGCAGCTTGGCGAAGGCCCTAGGAAACGAGCAGTACTTC.

The CDR3 DNA reads TGTGCCAGCAGCTCACAGGTTTCTGGAAACACCATATATTTT. It yields the protein CASSSQVSGNTIYF. The chain has TRBV5-4 and TRBJ1-3; maybe TRBD1 (5 bases). This CDR3 spans 14 amino acids. Germline-derived CDR1 and CDR2 are SGHNT and YYREEE (reference sequence). V was trimmed by 3 bases and J by 1 base, leaving 8 bases between them.

CDR3 in DNA: TGTGCCAGCAGCTTACCACTAGCGGAGCTCACAGATACGCAGTATTTT. It encodes CASSLPLAELTDTQYF. The rearrangement links TRBV11-2 to TRBJ2-3, with 8 bases fitting TRBD2. J gave up 2 bases and V 2 bases, and 6 bases lay outside the gene matches. The CDR3 has 16 residues. CDR1 SGHAT and CDR2 FQNNGV come from the germline V gene.

Concerning this clone itself: This CDR3 is also generated by other DNA sequences in the sample. The chain has TRBV7-9 and TRBJ1-2; perhaps TRBD1 as D (6 bases). The CDR3 contains 13 residues. The V gene lost 1 base and the J gene lost 7 bases, with 10 bases spanning the gap. Germline values: CDR1 SEHNR, CDR2 FQNEAQ (reference sequence). In DNA form, the CDR3 reads TGTGCCAGCAGCTTAGATGGGGGCGGTGGCTACACCTTC. This codes for CASSLDGGGGYTF.